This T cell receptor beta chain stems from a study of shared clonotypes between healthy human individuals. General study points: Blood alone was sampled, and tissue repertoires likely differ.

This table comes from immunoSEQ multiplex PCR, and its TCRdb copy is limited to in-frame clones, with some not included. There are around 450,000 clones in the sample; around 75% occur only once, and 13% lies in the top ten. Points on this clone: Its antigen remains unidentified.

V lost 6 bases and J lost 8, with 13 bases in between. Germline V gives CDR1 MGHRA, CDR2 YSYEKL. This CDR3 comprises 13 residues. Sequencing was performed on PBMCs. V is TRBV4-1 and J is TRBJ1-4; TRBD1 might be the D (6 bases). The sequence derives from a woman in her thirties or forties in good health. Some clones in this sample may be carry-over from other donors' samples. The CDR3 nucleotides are TGCGCCAGCAGGCAGTCAGGGGCCGAAAAACTGTTTTTT. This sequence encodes CASRQSGAEKLFF.